Listed here are 22 T cell receptor beta chains from one sample, sequenced in a study of technical replicates of blood from several donors. The method was immunoSEQ multiplex PCR; TCRdb's version includes in-frame clones alone and lacks a portion of them. The sample has around 13,000 clones; around 85% are singletons. Sequenced: PBMCs. These receptors were collected from a human donor in good health.

The chain uses TRBV10-3 and TRBJ1-2; a weak D match, TRBD1 (6 bases). This CDR3 spans 11 amino acids. Trimming removed 10 bases from V and 5 bases from J, with 11 bases in between. Germline V CDR1 and CDR2: ENHRY, SYGVKD. The CDR3 region is CANQGQYGYTF. DNA of the CDR3: TGTGCCAACCAGGGGCAGTATGGCTACACCTTC.

This chain connects TRBV6-6 to TRBJ1-1; D gene uncertain. Looked up from germline, CDR1 is MNHNY and CDR2 is SVGAGI (reference sequence). Trimming took 2 bases from V and 4 from J, leaving 8 bases between them. This CDR3 comprises 13 residues. The CDR3 sequence: CASSYGEGTEAFF. DNA of the CDR3: TGTGCCAGCAGTTACGGCGAGGGCACTGAAGCTTTCTTT.

V usage is TRBV30 and J usage is TRBJ1-1, with TRBD1 identical over 8 bases. Germline V CDR1 and CDR2: GTSNPN, SVGIG (reference sequence). The CDR3 has 12 residues. After removal of 1 base from V and 7 bases from J, the junction contained 2 bases not matched to a gene. The CDR3 loop is CAWSGQGNEAFF. In DNA form, the CDR3 reads TGTGCCTGGAGTGGACAGGGGAATGAAGCTTTCTTT.

The gene calls are TRBV10-1 and TRBJ2-1; 7 nucleotides line up with TRBD2. This CDR3 is 15 amino acids long. Germline CDR1 and CDR2: WNHNN and SYGVQD (reference sequence). The V gene end was trimmed by 3 bases and the J gene end by 8 bases; junction bases not matched to a gene: 10. CDR3 sequence reads: CASSESGKGNDEQFF. The DNA of the CDR3 is TGCGCCAGCAGTGAAAGCGGGAAGGGTAACGATGAGCAGTTCTTC.

This clone was counted a single time. This chain links TRBV7-8 with TRBJ2-5, with D maybe TRBD1 (5 bases). Germline V gene lookup returns CDR1 SGHVS and CDR2 FQNEAQ. The CDR3 contains 15 residues. Trimming shortened V by 4 bases and J by 0 bases, and 12 bases separated the two germline ends. As DNA, the CDR3 is TGTGCCAGCAGCTCCGTTGACAGAAACCAAGAGACCCAGTACTTC. Translation: CASSSVDRNQETQYF.

Turning to this clone: A junction end diverges from the germline sequence, so it may reflect a read error. The chain joins TRBV28 to TRBJ2-7, with TRBD2 matching over 14 bases. The CDR3 contains 14 residues. The germline CDR1 and CDR2 sequences are MDHEN and SYDVKM. This chain's CDR3 is CASSPSGGTSGGSF. The CDR3 DNA is TGTGCCAGCAGTCCCTCTGGAGGGACTAGCGGGGGAAGCTTC.

The V and J genes are TRBV12-5 and TRBJ1-3; weak D call: TRBD1 (6 bases). CDR3 size: 17 residues. Trimming pared 0 bases from V and 0 bases from J, leaving 12 bases between. Germline CDR1 reads LGHNT; CDR2 reads FRNRAP. The CDR3, as DNA: TGTGCTAGTGGTTTGGTACAGGGCAGTCTCTCTGGAAACACCATATATTTT. It codes for CASGLVQGSLSGNTIYF.

The rearrangement links TRBV5-6 to TRBJ1-1; D remains unclear. Germline CDR1 and CDR2: SGHDT and YYEEEE. The V end was cut by 1 base, the J end by 1 base, with 5 bases between. This CDR3 contains 13 residues. The CDR3 DNA follows: TGTGCCAGCAGCTTGCCGGGGAACACTGAAGCTTTCTTT. It is translated as CASSLPGNTEAFF.

The chain is built from TRBV7-2 and TRBJ2-5; D possibly corresponds to TRBD1 (6 bases). V was shortened by 3 bases and J by 2 bases, with 10 bases between the two germline ends. This CDR3 region has 14 residues. Germline V gene data show CDR1 as SGHTA and CDR2 as FQGNSA. In DNA, the CDR3 is TGTGCCAGCAGCTTTCAGGGGCGACAAGAGACCCAGTACTTC. This sequence encodes CASSFQGRQETQYF.

The rearrangement joins TRBV6-1 to TRBJ2-7; TRBD2 matches 11 bases. The CDR3 is 15 amino acids. After removal of 6 bases from V and 5 bases from J, the junction contained 9 bases not matched to a gene. The germline CDR1 and CDR2 sequences are MNHNS and SASEGT. CDR3 protein: CASRPTSGSIHEQYF. The CDR3 region has the DNA TGTGCCAGCAGACCCACTAGCGGGAGTATCCACGAGCAGTACTTC.

The rearrangement joins TRBV7-9 to TRBJ1-1; no firm D call. V lost 0 bases, J lost 0 bases, and 5 bases lay in between. Germline CDR1 reads SEHNR; CDR2 reads FQNEAQ (reference sequence). This CDR3 contains 14 residues. CDR3 sequence (DNA): TGTGCCAGCAGCTTAGCGAGGCTGAACACTGAAGCTTTCTTT. Translation gives CASSLARLNTEAFF.

V usage is TRBV5-1 and J usage is TRBJ1-2, with 10 bases lining up with TRBD1. CDR1 SGHRS and CDR2 YFSETQ come from the germline V gene. V trimming: 0 bases; J trimming: 0 bases; junction bases outside the gene matches: 5. The CDR3 spans 17 residues. Written as DNA, the CDR3 is TGCGCCAGCAGCTTGGGCGGACAGGGGGTCTCTAACTATGGCTACACCTTC. Translation: CASSLGGQGVSNYGYTF.

The V and J genes are TRBV15 and TRBJ2-7; 9 bases are shared with TRBD1. This CDR3 contains 13 residues. Germline V lookup: CDR1 LNHNV, CDR2 YYDKDF (reference sequence). V shed 6 bases, J shed 2 bases, and the junction held 2 bases outside the gene matches. The CDR3 reads CATRRQGAYEQYF. CDR3 nucleotides: TGTGCCACCAGGCGACAGGGGGCCTACGAGCAGTACTTC.

The chain couples TRBV27 to TRBJ1-2; 7 bases line up with TRBD1. The germline V gene encodes CDR1 MNHEY and CDR2 SMNVEV (reference sequence). CDR3 size: 14 residues. Trimming removed 4 bases from V and 4 bases from J; junction bases left unmatched: 6. The CDR3 reads CASSSEGGRYGYTF. As DNA, the CDR3 is TGTGCCAGCAGTTCCGAAGGGGGCCGCTATGGCTACACCTTC.

This chain uses TRBV4-2 with TRBJ2-7, with TRBD1 matching over 12 bases. The trim removed 3 bases at V and 5 bases at J, leaving 8 bases unmatched. The CDR3 extends over 16 amino acids. CDR1 is LGHNA and CDR2 is YNFKEQ in the germline V gene. CDR3 amino acids: CASSHSPGQGADEQYF. In DNA form, the CDR3 reads TGTGCCAGCAGCCACTCACCGGGACAGGGGGCCGACGAGCAGTACTTC.

The V call is TRBV5-6, the J call TRBJ2-7, with 7 nucleotides matching TRBD2. Trimming at V came to 0 bases and at J to 4 bases, leaving 4 bases not matched to a gene. The germline V gene has CDR1 SGHDT and CDR2 YYEEEE. The CDR3 contains 14 residues. As DNA, the CDR3 is TGTGCCAGCAGCTTGGATGGGAGGGGATACGAGCAGTACTTC. Protein: CASSLDGRGYEQYF.

The rearrangement joins TRBV19 to TRBJ1-1, with D possibly being TRBD1 (6 bases). The ends were cut back, 3 bases at V and 11 bases at J, with 16 bases in the middle. This CDR3 region has 13 residues. From germline, CDR1 is LNHDA and CDR2 SQIVND (reference sequence). In DNA, the CDR3 is TGTGCCAGTAGTATGGGGACATTGGCTATTGCTTTCTTT. Translating it yields CASSMGTLAIAFF.

The chain couples TRBV5-6 to TRBJ1-1; 7 bases map to TRBD1. Germline V gene sequence: CDR1 SGHDT, CDR2 YYEEEE. After removal of 2 bases from V and 11 bases from J, the junction contained 12 bases not matched to a gene. The CDR3 covers 14 residues. The CDR3, as DNA: TGTGCCAGCAGCTTACTAGGGACAGAGGGCATGGCTTTCTTT. Its translation: CASSLLGTEGMAFF.

The CDR3 here is CASRSGQETQYF. CDR3 bases: TGTGCCAGTAGAAGCGGTCAAGAGACCCAGTACTTC. This rearrangement joins TRBV19 to TRBJ2-5, with D tentatively TRBD2 (5 bases). CDR3 size: 12 residues. Germline CDR1 LNHDA, CDR2 SQIVND (reference sequence). The V gene lost 6 bases and the J gene lost 2 bases, with 7 bases spanning the gap.

This clone was seen a single time. J is TRBJ2-1 and V is TRBV30; D remains ambiguous. The germline V gene encodes CDR1 GTSNPN and CDR2 SVGIG (reference sequence). V dropped 7 bases and J dropped 9 bases, with 19 bases sitting between them. The CDR3 runs to 13 residues. CDR3 loop: CAFELAFSREQFF. Here the CDR3 DNA reads TGTGCCTTTGAGTTAGCCTTCTCCCGTGAGCAGTTCTTC.

The chain couples TRBV19 to TRBJ1-5, with 9 bases identical to TRBD1. The germline CDR1 and CDR2 sequences are LNHDA and SQIVND (reference sequence). With V trimmed by 8 bases and J by 0 bases, 11 bases remained unmatched. This CDR3 has 17 residues. In DNA form, the CDR3 reads TGTGCCAGTGCCCATGGACGGGACAGGGTTAGCAATCAGCCCCAGCATTTT. Its protein is CASAHGRDRVSNQPQHF.

The chain has TRBV10-3 and TRBJ2-1; D remains unclear. The CDR3 is 16 amino acids. The V gene's germline CDR1 is ENHRY and CDR2 SYGVKD. Trimming took off 0 bases at V and 0 bases at J, with 9 bases between the two ends. Here the CDR3 reads CAISESSEDSYNEQFF. CDR3 coding DNA: TGTGCCATCAGTGAGTCCAGCGAGGACTCCTACAATGAGCAGTTCTTC.